The source of this TCR beta chain is a study of T-cell reconstitution after alpha-beta-depleted transplantation in children. TCRbeta library construction was performed incorporating unique molecular identifiers. Via MiXCR, TCRdb re-called the PCR reads, giving one row per CDR3 protein. The data contain roughly 340,000 distinct CDR3 sequences, under 20% of them singletons. On this clonotype itself: What it binds is not known.

This CDR3 is built from 13 residues. V lost 8 bases to trimming and J lost 0 bases, with 11 bases between them. Germline CDR1 reads MGHRA; CDR2 reads YSYEKL. Study observations and caveats: Hyperexpanded clones declined; after one year, newly produced T cells mostly supplied diversity.

The specimen was PBMCs, mostly from graft donor cells, collected 360 days after TCRalphabeta/CD19-depleted stem cell transplant. This chain connects TRBV4-1 to TRBJ2-7, with D perhaps matching TRBD2 (5 bases). This receptor was taken from a male patient between 2 and 15 years old who had a stem cell transplant for acute lymphoblastic leukemia, so the T cells may come from the graft donor. The DNA for the CDR3 is TGCGCCAGCTCGGGGAGAAGCTCCTACGAGCAGTACTTC. Encoded protein: CASSGRSSYEQYF.